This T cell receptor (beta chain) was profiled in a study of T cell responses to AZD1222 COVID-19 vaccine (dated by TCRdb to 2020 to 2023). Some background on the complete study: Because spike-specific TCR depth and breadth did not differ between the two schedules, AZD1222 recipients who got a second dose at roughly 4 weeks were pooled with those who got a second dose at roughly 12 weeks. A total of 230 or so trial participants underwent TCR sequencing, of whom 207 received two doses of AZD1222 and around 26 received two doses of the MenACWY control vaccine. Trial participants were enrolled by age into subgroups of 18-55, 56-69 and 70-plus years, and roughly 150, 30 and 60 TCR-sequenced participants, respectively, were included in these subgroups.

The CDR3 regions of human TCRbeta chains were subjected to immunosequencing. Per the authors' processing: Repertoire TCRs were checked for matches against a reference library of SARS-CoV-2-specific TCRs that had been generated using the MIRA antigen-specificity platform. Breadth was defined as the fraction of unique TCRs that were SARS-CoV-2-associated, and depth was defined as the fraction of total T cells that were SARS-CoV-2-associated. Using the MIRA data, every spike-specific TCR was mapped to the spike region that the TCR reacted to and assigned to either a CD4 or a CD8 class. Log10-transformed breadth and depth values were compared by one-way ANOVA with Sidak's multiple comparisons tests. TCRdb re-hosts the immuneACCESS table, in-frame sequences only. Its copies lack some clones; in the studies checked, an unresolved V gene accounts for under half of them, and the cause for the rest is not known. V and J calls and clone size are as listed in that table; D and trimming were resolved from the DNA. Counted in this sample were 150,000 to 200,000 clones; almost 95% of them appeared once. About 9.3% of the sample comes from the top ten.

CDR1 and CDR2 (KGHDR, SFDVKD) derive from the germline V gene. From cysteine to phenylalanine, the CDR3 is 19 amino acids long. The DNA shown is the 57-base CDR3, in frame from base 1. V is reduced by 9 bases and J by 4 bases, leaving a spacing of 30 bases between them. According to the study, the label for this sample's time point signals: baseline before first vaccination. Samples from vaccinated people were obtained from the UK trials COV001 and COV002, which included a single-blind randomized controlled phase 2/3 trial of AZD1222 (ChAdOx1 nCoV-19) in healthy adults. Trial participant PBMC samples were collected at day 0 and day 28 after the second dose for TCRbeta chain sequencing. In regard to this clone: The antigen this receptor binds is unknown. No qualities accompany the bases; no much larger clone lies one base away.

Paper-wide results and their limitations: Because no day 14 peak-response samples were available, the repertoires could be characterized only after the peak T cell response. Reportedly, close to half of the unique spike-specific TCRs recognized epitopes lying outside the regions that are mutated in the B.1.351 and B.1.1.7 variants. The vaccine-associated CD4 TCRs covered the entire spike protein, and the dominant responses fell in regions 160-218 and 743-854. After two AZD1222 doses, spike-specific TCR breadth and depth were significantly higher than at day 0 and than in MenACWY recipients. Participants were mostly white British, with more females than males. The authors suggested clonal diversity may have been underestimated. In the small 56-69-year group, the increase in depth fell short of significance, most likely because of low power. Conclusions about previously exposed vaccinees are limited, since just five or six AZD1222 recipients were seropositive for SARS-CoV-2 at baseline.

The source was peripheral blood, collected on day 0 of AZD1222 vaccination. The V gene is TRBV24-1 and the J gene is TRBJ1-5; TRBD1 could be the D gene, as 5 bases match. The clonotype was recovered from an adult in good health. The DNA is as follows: TGTGCCACCGACTCCTTCCGCCCGACGCCGGGGGGTAGGAATCAGCCCCAGCATTTT. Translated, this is CATDSFRPTPGGRNQPQHF.